These T cell receptor beta chains were read from a single sample in a study of cytomegalovirus exposure and HLA in healthy donors. The assay was immunoSEQ multiplex PCR, and TCRdb's table has in-frame clones only and misses some. Among more than 110,000 clones, just under 85% were seen once, and the ten largest hold 3.5% to 5%. The sample taken for sequencing was PBMCs. These receptors were taken from a man between 35 and 55 years old in good health and CMV-seropositive. Both conserved end residues are part of each CDR3. The order of the fields is J gene, clone size, D gene, V gene, CDR3 DNA, CDR3 protein. A D gene is named only where the DNA matches it firmly. Clone sizes are given selectively: once, few, many, or a class where the clone is expanded.

J gene: TRBJ1-1
clone size: NA
D gene: NA
V gene: TRBV21-1
CDR3 DNA: TGTGCCAGCAGCGACGACAGAAACACTGAAGCTTTCTTT
CDR3 protein: CASSDDRNTEAFF

J gene: TRBJ2-5
clone size: NA
D gene: TRBD1
V gene: TRBV7-2
CDR3 DNA: TGTGCCAGCAGCTTAGGGGGGACAGGGCAAGAGACCCAGTACTTC
CDR3 protein: CASSLGGTGQETQYF

J gene: TRBJ2-5
clone size: NA
D gene: NA
V gene: TRBV5-1
CDR3 DNA: TGCGCCAGCAGTTTTCAGGTTGAGGAGACCCAGTACTTC
CDR3 protein: CASSFQVEETQYF

J gene: TRBJ2-7
clone size: NA
D gene: TRBD1
V gene: TRBV6-1
CDR3 DNA: TGTGCCAGCAGTGTTCAGGGGGACGAGCAGTACTTC
CDR3 protein: CASSVQGDEQYF

J gene: TRBJ1-5
clone size: NA
D gene: NA
V gene: TRBV15
CDR3 DNA: TGTGCCACCAGCAGAGACAGGGGTAGTCAGCCCCAGCATTTT
CDR3 protein: CATSRDRGSQPQHF

J gene: TRBJ1-1
clone size: NA
D gene: TRBD1
V gene: TRBV7-3
CDR3 DNA: TGTGCCAGCAGCTGGACAGGGGGCACTGAAGCTTTCTTT
CDR3 protein: CASSWTGGTEAFF

J gene: TRBJ2-7
clone size: once
D gene: NA
V gene: TRBV2
CDR3 DNA: TGTGCCAGCAGGATGTACTCCGAGCAGTACTTC
CDR3 protein: CASRMYSEQYF

J gene: TRBJ1-2
clone size: NA
D gene: NA
V gene: TRBV2
CDR3 DNA: TGTGCCAGCAGTCCCCGCGGAGATGGCTACACCTTC
CDR3 protein: CASSPRGDGYTF

J gene: TRBJ1-2
clone size: few
D gene: NA
V gene: TRBV18
CDR3 DNA: TGTGCCAGCTCACCACCGTCCGTTGGGGGCCGCAATGGCTACACCTTC
CDR3 protein: CASSPPSVGGRNGYTF

J gene: TRBJ1-4
clone size: NA
D gene: TRBD1
V gene: TRBV4-3
CDR3 DNA: TGCGCCAGCAGCCAAACTCCGCCCGAGACACCGGGACAGGGGGCTAATGAAAAACTGTTTTTT
CDR3 protein: CASSQTPPETPGQGANEKLFF

J gene: TRBJ1-4
clone size: NA
D gene: NA
V gene: TRBV9
CDR3 DNA: TGTGCCAGCAGCGTAGACCAGGCAGGGAATGAAAAACTGTTTTTT
CDR3 protein: CASSVDQAGNEKLFF

J gene: TRBJ2-7
clone size: NA
D gene: NA
V gene: TRBV4-1
CDR3 DNA: TGCGCCAGCAGCCATTCCTTACGGGACTCTTACTACGAGCAGTACTTC
CDR3 protein: CASSHSLRDSYYEQYF

J gene: TRBJ1-5
clone size: NA
D gene: NA
V gene: TRBV6-1
CDR3 DNA: TGTGCCAGCAGTGGACAGGAGAATCAGCCCCAGCATTTT
CDR3 protein: CASSGQENQPQHF

J gene: TRBJ1-5
clone size: NA
D gene: NA
V gene: TRBV5-5
CDR3 DNA: TGTGCCAGCAGCTTGGATCGCCGGGTCAATCAGCCCCAGCATTTT
CDR3 protein: CASSLDRRVNQPQHF

J gene: TRBJ1-2
clone size: NA
D gene: NA
V gene: TRBV27
CDR3 DNA: TGTGCCAGCAGCTCCATCCGACAGCATAACTATGGCTACACCTTC
CDR3 protein: CASSSIRQHNYGYTF

J gene: TRBJ2-5
clone size: NA
D gene: NA
V gene: TRBV7-2
CDR3 DNA: TGTGCCAGCAGCCTTGGCACAGGACAAGAGACCCAGTACTTC
CDR3 protein: CASSLGTGQETQYF

J gene: TRBJ2-7
clone size: NA
D gene: TRBD1
V gene: TRBV5-1
CDR3 DNA: TGCGCCAGCAGCTTGGGACAGGGGGGCAACGAGCAGTACTTC
CDR3 protein: CASSLGQGGNEQYF

J gene: TRBJ1-1
clone size: NA
D gene: NA
V gene: TRBV5-1
CDR3 DNA: TGCGCCAGCAGCTCGTCAGTTGGGGGGGAGGGCACTGAAGCTTTCTTT
CDR3 protein: CASSSSVGGEGTEAFF

J gene: TRBJ1-5
clone size: NA
D gene: NA
V gene: TRBV5-6
CDR3 DNA: TGTGCCAGCAGCTTGGGCGGGGGGATCGGGCAGCCCCAGCATTTT
CDR3 protein: CASSLGGGIGQPQHF

J gene: TRBJ2-1
clone size: NA
D gene: TRBD1
V gene: TRBV27
CDR3 DNA: TGTGCCAGCAGTTTATTCCCCTCTGGGACAGGGGAAGGGGAGCAGTTCTTC
CDR3 protein: CASSLFPSGTGEGEQFF

J gene: TRBJ2-7
clone size: few
D gene: NA
V gene: TRBV19
CDR3 DNA: TGTGCCAGTAGTAGCCAGGGAAGGTACGAGCAGTACTTC
CDR3 protein: CASSSQGRYEQYF

J gene: TRBJ2-1
clone size: NA
D gene: NA
V gene: TRBV5-4
CDR3 DNA: TGTGCCAGCAGTGTAGCCGGCAATATCTACAATGAGCAGTTCTTC
CDR3 protein: CASSVAGNIYNEQFF

J gene: TRBJ2-1
clone size: few
D gene: NA
V gene: TRBV9
CDR3 DNA: TGTGCCAGCAGCGGGACAACTCGCTCCTACAATGAGCAGTTCTTC
CDR3 protein: CASSGTTRSYNEQFF

J gene: TRBJ2-7
clone size: NA
D gene: TRBD1
V gene: TRBV7-7
CDR3 DNA: TGTGCCAGCACCGGGACAGGACCCTCCTACGAGCAGTACTTC
CDR3 protein: CASTGTGPSYEQYF

J gene: TRBJ1-5
clone size: NA
D gene: TRBD1
V gene: TRBV7-9
CDR3 DNA: TGTGCCAGCAGCCCAGGGGGAAATCAGCCCCAGCATTTT
CDR3 protein: CASSPGGNQPQHF

J gene: TRBJ1-2
clone size: NA
D gene: NA
V gene: TRBV19
CDR3 DNA: TGTGCCAGTACAGGGCTCGCTGGCTACACCTTC
CDR3 protein: CASTGLAGYTF

J gene: TRBJ1-2
clone size: NA
D gene: NA
V gene: TRBV27
CDR3 DNA: TGTGCCAGCAGTCCCTTAAACTATGGCTACACCTTC
CDR3 protein: CASSPLNYGYTF

J gene: TRBJ1-1
clone size: NA
D gene: NA
V gene: TRBV19
CDR3 DNA: TGTGCCAGTACCCGACATGGTACTGAAGCTTTCTTT
CDR3 protein: CASTRHGTEAFF

J gene: TRBJ2-1
clone size: once
D gene: TRBD2
V gene: TRBV5-1
CDR3 DNA: TGCGCCAGCAGCTTGGTCTCTAGCGGGGGGGCCTTCAATGAGCAGTTCTTC
CDR3 protein: CASSLVSSGGAFNEQFF

J gene: TRBJ1-6
clone size: NA
D gene: TRBD1
V gene: TRBV9
CDR3 DNA: TGTGCCAGCAGCTCAGGGGGGTCGGGGTCCTATAATTCACCCCTCCACTTT
CDR3 protein: CASSSGGSGSYNSPLHF

J gene: TRBJ2-7
clone size: NA
D gene: TRBD2
V gene: TRBV6-1
CDR3 DNA: TGTGCCACCAAGCGGCTAGCGGGTTCCTACGAGCAGTACTTC
CDR3 protein: CATKRLAGSYEQYF

J gene: TRBJ1-2
clone size: NA
D gene: TRBD1
V gene: TRBV7-9
CDR3 DNA: TGTTCCAGCAGCTCAACCTCAGGGGGCTATGGCTACACCTTC
CDR3 protein: CSSSSTSGGYGYTF